Below are 22 T cell receptor beta chains sequenced from a single sample in a study of cytomegalovirus exposure and HLA in healthy donors. The PCR employed 60 Vbeta primers together with 13 Jbeta primers. Sequencing was performed with immunoSEQ multiplex PCR; in TCRdb, only in-frame clones are kept and a portion is missing. The sample yields 150,000 or so clones, 73% seen once. Material: PBMCs. All receptors come from a woman younger than 35 in good health and CMV-seronegative.

The chain employs TRBV10-3 and TRBJ1-5; 9 bases align to TRBD1. The ends lost 2 bases at V and 5 bases at J; junction bases unmatched: 10. CDR3 length: 17 amino acids. Germline CDR1 is ENHRY and CDR2 is SYGVKD. The CDR3 nucleotides read TGTGCCATCAGTGAGACACCACAGGGGGCAGGGGATCAGCCCCAGCATTTT. It encodes CAISETPQGAGDQPQHF.

The chain joins TRBV9 to TRBJ1-3; TRBD1 aligns across 8 bases. Germline CDR1 and CDR2: SGDLS and YYNGEE. Germline trimming cut 2 bases from V and 0 bases from J; bases unmatched to any gene: 10. CDR3 size: 18 residues. The CDR3: CASSVAPLGQVSGNTIYF. The CDR3 bases are TGTGCCAGCAGCGTGGCGCCTCTGGGACAGGTCTCTGGAAACACCATATATTTT.

This clone was seen only a few times. The chain has TRBV10-3 and TRBJ1-1, with 7 nucleotides matching TRBD1. The CDR3 has 14 amino acids. Germline CDR1 ENHRY, CDR2 SYGVKD. The V gene end was trimmed by 6 bases and the J gene end by 2 bases; junction bases not matched to a gene: 6. This chain's CDR3 is CAIRPGTVNTEAFF. The CDR3 region has the DNA TGTGCCATCAGACCCGGGACAGTAAACACTGAAGCTTTCTTT.

This clone is a singleton in its sample. This chain joins TRBV10-3 and TRBJ2-1; possibly TRBD2 for D (6 bases). The CDR3 covers 22 residues. Germline CDR1 and CDR2: ENHRY and SYGVKD. V shed 0 bases and J shed 3 bases, with 30 bases lying between them. The CDR3 sequence: CAISESKFDGKQRTINYNEQFF. The CDR3 coding sequence is TGTGCCATCAGTGAGTCGAAATTCGACGGGAAGCAAAGGACTATAAACTACAATGAGCAGTTCTTC.

This clone was seen a single time. The J gene is TRBJ2-1, the V gene TRBV5-1; 10 bases are shared with TRBD1. Germline CDR1 SGHRS, CDR2 YFSETQ. The CDR3 sequence is 14 residues long. Trimming cost V 3 bases and J 7 bases; bases outside gene matches: 4. The CDR3 protein is CASSSPGQGNEQFF. CDR3 sequence (DNA): TGCGCCAGCAGCTCGCCGGGACAGGGGAATGAGCAGTTCTTC. The entire variable domain, with the rest obtained from reference TRBV5-1 and TRBJ2-1, is as follows: KAGVTQTPRYLIKTRGQQVTLSCSPISGHRSVSWYQQTPGQGLQFLFEYFSETQRNKGNFPGRFSGRQFSNSRSEMNVSTLELGDSALYLCASSSPGQGNEQFFGPGTRLTVL.

The chain employs TRBV5-1 and TRBJ1-4; 8 bases are shared with TRBD1. V was pared by 0 bases and J by 5 bases, with 3 bases of the junction left unmatched. This CDR3 spans 15 amino acids. In germline, CDR1 is SGHRS, CDR2 YFSETQ. This CDR3 reads CASSLGDRRNEKLFF. The DNA of the CDR3 is TGCGCCAGCAGCTTGGGGGACAGGAGAAATGAAAAACTGTTTTTT.

This clone was seen once. The junction departs from germline at one end; a sequencing error may be responsible. The V and J genes are TRBV15 and TRBJ1-1; D is possibly TRBD1 (6 bases). This CDR3 comprises 15 residues. Per germline, CDR1 LNHNV and CDR2 YYDKDF (reference sequence). The DNA of the CDR3 is TGTGCCACCAGCAGAGATGTTTCAGGGGTCACTGAAACTTTCTTT. This encodes CATSRDVSGVTETFF.

This clone was observed once. This rearrangement joins TRBV28 to TRBJ1-6, with 7 bases matching TRBD1. Germline lookup yields CDR1 MDHEN and CDR2 SYDVKM. The J segment lost 8 bases and the V segment lost 10 bases, leaving 8 bases of the junction unmatched. CDR3 length: 13 amino acids. The CDR3 DNA follows: TGTGCCATTGGTGAGGGGGCGGATTCACCCCTCCACTTT. Its protein is CAIGEGADSPLHF.

The J gene is TRBJ2-7, the V gene TRBV4-3; D ambiguous. V was pared by 4 bases and J by 3 bases, with 10 bases between. CDR1 is LGHNA, CDR2 YSLEER, per germline. This CDR3 is built from 13 residues. The DNA for the CDR3 is TGCGCCAGCAGCCTGGGCCTTCTCTACGAGCAGTACTTC. Encoded protein: CASSLGLLYEQYF.

The chain links TRBV7-9 to TRBJ1-3, with a possible D match to TRBD1 (5 bases). Trimming pared 3 bases from V and 0 bases from J, leaving 9 bases between. The CDR3 is made up of 15 amino acids. Germline loops: CDR1 SEHNR, CDR2 FQNEAQ (reference sequence). CDR3 residues: CASSLLTVSGNTIYF. CDR3 nucleotide sequence: TGTGCCAGCAGCTTGCTGACAGTCTCTGGAAACACCATATATTTT.

The V and J genes are TRBV7-9 and TRBJ1-5, with D possibly matching TRBD1 (5 bases). The CDR3 length is 17 residues. The germline V gene has CDR1 SEHNR and CDR2 FQNEAQ (reference sequence). Trimming pared 2 bases from V and 2 bases from J, leaving 16 bases between. CDR3 region: CASSLWVGQTGNQPQHF. The CDR3 DNA is TGTGCCAGCAGCTTATGGGTTGGGCAGACAGGCAATCAGCCCCAGCATTTT.

The chain combines TRBV5-1 with TRBJ2-3; 9 bases agree with TRBD2. The V segment lost 4 bases and the J segment 0 bases; nucleotides outside the gene matches: 9. Germline V CDR1 and CDR2: SGHRS, YFSETQ. The CDR3 totals 17 residues. The CDR3 protein is CASSLFSSGISTDTQYF. In nucleotides, the CDR3 is TGCGCCAGCAGCCTCTTCTCTAGCGGGATTAGCACAGATACGCAGTATTTT.

The chain couples TRBV29-1 to TRBJ2-7; D might be TRBD1 (6 bases). The CDR3 covers 12 residues. Per germline, CDR1 SQVTM and CDR2 ANQGSEA. Deletions cut 6 bases from V and 6 bases from J, with 15 bases between. CDR3 residues: CSVSGAAREQYF. CDR3 DNA: TGCAGCGTCTCAGGGGCAGCACGCGAGCAGTACTTC.

CDR3 DNA sequence: TGTGCCAGCAGAGTGGGGGACTACGGCACCGGGGAGCTGTTTTTT. This codes for CASRVGDYGTGELFF. This chain joins TRBV6-5 and TRBJ2-2; 7 nucleotides agree with TRBD2. V lost 6 bases, J lost 4 bases, and 8 bases stayed unmatched. The CDR3 is made up of 15 amino acids. The germline gives CDR1 MNHEY, CDR2 SVGAGI.

The rearrangement joins TRBV18 to TRBJ2-1; 9 bases match TRBD2. Looked up from germline, CDR1 is KGHSH and CDR2 is LQKENI. Germline trimming cut 6 bases from V and 8 bases from J; bases unmatched to any gene: 8. The CDR3 has 14 amino acids. CDR3: CASSLSSGIDEQFF. The CDR3 DNA reads TGTGCCAGCTCGCTTTCTAGCGGGATCGATGAGCAGTTCTTC.

This sequence joins TRBV2 and TRBJ2-1, with TRBD2 identical over 11 bases. V trimming: 5 bases; J trimming: 7 bases; junction bases outside the gene matches: 10. The CDR3 has 16 amino acids. CDR1 SNHLY and CDR2 FYNNEI come from the germline V gene. CDR3 in DNA: TGTGCCAGCAGTTCCTTAGCGGGAGGGCCTTGGAATGAGCAGTTCTTC. Its translation: CASSSLAGGPWNEQFF.

The CDR3: CASSPPGWMVDGSTGELFF. In DNA, the CDR3 is TGTGCCAGCTCACCACCTGGATGGATGGTAGATGGGAGCACCGGGGAGCTGTTTTTT. The rearrangement links TRBV18 to TRBJ2-2; D may be TRBD2 (5 bases). Trimming took 0 bases from V and 4 from J, leaving 21 bases between them. The CDR3 contains 19 residues. CDR1 is KGHSH, CDR2 LQKENI, per germline.

V and J are TRBV27 and TRBJ2-5; 11 nucleotides line up with TRBD1. The DNA end is more similar to TRBJ2-7, so the J call may be wrong. Germline CDR1 is MNHEY and CDR2 is SMNVEV (reference sequence). The CDR3 consists of 14 residues. CDR3 nucleotides: TGTGCCAGCAGTTATGGGACAGGGGGTCTCGAGCAGTACTTC. This translates into CASSYGTGGLEQYF.

This clone was observed once. This chain links TRBV6-4 with TRBJ1-5; D remains unclear. Germline V gives CDR1 MRHNA, CDR2 SNTAGT. V shed 1 base and J shed 7 bases, with 14 bases lying between them. CDR3 length: 15 amino acids. This CDR3 reads CASSDWREKGQPQHF. In DNA form, the CDR3 reads TGTGCCAGCAGTGACTGGAGGGAGAAAGGACAGCCCCAGCATTTT.

The chain is built from TRBV11-3 and TRBJ1-4; the match to TRBD1 covers 9 bases. After removal of 3 bases from V and 6 bases from J, the junction contained 2 bases not matched to a gene. Germline V gene lookup returns CDR1 SGHNT and CDR2 YENEEA. This CDR3 contains 14 residues. The CDR3 DNA is TGTGCCAGCAGCTTGAGGACAGGGGATGAAAAACTGTTTTTT. It yields the protein CASSLRTGDEKLFF.

This clone occurred a few times. This rearrangement joins TRBV30 to TRBJ1-6; 9 bases line up with TRBD1. The V and J ends lost 2 bases and 6 bases, in that order; junction bases with no gene match: 2. Germline loops: CDR1 GTSNPN, CDR2 SVGIG (reference sequence). CDR3 size: 14 residues. CDR3 protein: CAWSPTGGNSPLHF. The CDR3 DNA reads TGTGCCTGGAGTCCGACAGGGGGTAATTCACCCCTCCACTTT.

The chain employs TRBV4-2 and TRBJ1-5; unclear D gene. Germline loops: CDR1 LGHNA, CDR2 YNFKEQ. The CDR3 is 15 residues long. Deletions cut 0 bases from V and 2 bases from J, with 8 bases between. The DNA for the CDR3 is TGTGCCAGCAGCCAAGAAAGTGAGGGCAATCAGCCCCAGCATTTT. Translated: CASSQESEGNQPQHF.